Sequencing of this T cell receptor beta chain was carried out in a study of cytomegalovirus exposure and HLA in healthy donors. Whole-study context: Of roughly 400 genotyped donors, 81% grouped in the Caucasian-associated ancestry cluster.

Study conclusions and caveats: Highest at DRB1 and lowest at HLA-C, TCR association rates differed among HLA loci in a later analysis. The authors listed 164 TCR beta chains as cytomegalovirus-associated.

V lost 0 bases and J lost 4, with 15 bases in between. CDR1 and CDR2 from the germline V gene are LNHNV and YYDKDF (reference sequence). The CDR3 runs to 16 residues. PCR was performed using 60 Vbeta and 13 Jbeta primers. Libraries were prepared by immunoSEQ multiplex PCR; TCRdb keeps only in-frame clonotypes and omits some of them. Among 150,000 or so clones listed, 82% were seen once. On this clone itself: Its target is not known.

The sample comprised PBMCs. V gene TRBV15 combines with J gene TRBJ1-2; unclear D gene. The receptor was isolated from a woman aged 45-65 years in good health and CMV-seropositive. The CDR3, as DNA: TGTGCCACCAGCAGAGAGTTATCCTTCGACATCTATGGCTACACCTTC. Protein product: CATSRELSFDIYGYTF.